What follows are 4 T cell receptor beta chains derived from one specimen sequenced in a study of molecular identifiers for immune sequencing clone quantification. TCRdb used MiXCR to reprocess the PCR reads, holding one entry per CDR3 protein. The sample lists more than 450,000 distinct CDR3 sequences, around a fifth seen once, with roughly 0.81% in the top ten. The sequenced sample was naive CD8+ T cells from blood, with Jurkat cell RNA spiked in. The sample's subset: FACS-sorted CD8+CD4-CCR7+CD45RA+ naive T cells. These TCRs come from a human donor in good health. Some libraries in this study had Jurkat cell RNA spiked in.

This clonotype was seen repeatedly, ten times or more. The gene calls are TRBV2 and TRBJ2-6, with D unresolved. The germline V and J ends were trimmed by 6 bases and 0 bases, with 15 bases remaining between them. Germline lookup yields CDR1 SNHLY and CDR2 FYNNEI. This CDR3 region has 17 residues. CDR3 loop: CASSPFDSFSGANVLTF. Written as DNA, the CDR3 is TGTGCCAGCAGCCCCTTCGACTCTTTCTCTGGGGCCAACGTCCTGACTTTC.

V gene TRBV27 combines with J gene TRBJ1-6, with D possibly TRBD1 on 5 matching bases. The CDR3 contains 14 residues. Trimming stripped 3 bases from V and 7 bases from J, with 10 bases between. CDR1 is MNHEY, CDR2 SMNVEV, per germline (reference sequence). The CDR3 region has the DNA TGTGCCAGCAGTTTTGCCAGGGTAAATTCACCCCTCCACTTT. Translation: CASSFARVNSPLHF.

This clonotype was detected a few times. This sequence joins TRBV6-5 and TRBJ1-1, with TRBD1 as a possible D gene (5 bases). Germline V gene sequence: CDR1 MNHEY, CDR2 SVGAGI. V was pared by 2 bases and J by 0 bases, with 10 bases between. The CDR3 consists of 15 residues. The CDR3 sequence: CASSYQGRMNTEAFF. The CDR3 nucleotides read TGTGCCAGCAGTTACCAGGGACGGATGAACACTGAAGCTTTCTTT.

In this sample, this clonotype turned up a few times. The CDR3 region is CASSQDGILWYF. The DNA of the CDR3 is TGCGCCAGCAGCCAAGACGGGATTCTGTGGTACTTC. The chain joins TRBV4-1 to TRBJ2-7; tentative D call: TRBD2 (5 bases). This CDR3 is built from 12 residues. Trimming removed 0 bases from V and 12 bases from J, with 12 bases in between. The germline gives CDR1 MGHRA, CDR2 YSYEKL.